This T cell receptor (beta chain) is from a study of breast tumors, draining lymph nodes, adjacent tissues. Breast cancer patients provided tissue from their axillary draining lymph nodes. A single record per CDR3 protein comes from TCRdb applying MiXCR to the multiplex PCR reads. The sample has 270,000 or so distinct CDR3 sequences, about 30% seen once. About this clonotype: One base away lies a much larger clone, so this may be a sequencing read error. The CDR3 does not end in the conserved phenylalanine or tryptophan, so this is likely a read error.

The sequence came from a female donor with breast cancer. Some clones in this sample may be carry-over from other donors' samples. Sequencing was performed on axillary lymph node tissue.

CDR3 coding DNA: TGTGCCAGCAGTTTTAGGGGTTTCTACGAGCAGTACCTC. Translation: CASSFRGFYEQYL. The chain combines TRBV12-3 or TRBV12-4 with TRBJ2-7; D perhaps matches TRBD1 (5 bases). Trimming pared 3 bases from V and 3 bases from J, leaving 9 bases between. The CDR3 runs to 13 residues.